The clone carrying this T cell receptor (beta chain) was counted between two and nine times. Its target is not known. This sample is drawn from a study of T-cell memory formation after mild COVID-19. Study-level results: Clones shrinking between day 15 and 85 showed a balanced CD4/CD8 split, and those that grew later tilted toward CD4+. Contracting clones localized mainly to CM and EM when CD4+ and mainly to EMRA when CD8+. Several responding clones turned up in pre-infection memory, indicating that cross-reactive memory may have taken part. What remained unconfirmed was the SARS-CoV-2 specificity of second-wave clones peaking on day 37.

TCRdb redid the calling of the 5' RACE reads with MiXCR, one entry per CDR3 protein. The sample consists of about 560,000 distinct CDR3 sequences, 20% to 25% of them appearing once. The receptor comes from an adult woman who had mild COVID-19 (a few samples of this study predate the infection). Cell type and time point are not known. The sequenced material came from PBMCs or a T cell subset sorted from them (not recorded which).

The CDR3 region has the DNA TGTGCCAGCAGTTTATCAAAAAGGGGACAGGCGGAAAATGAGCAGTTCTTC. Encoded protein: CASSLSKRGQAENEQFF. J is TRBJ2-1 and V is TRBV12-3 or TRBV12-4; TRBD1 matches 8 bases. The junction had 13 bases not matched to a gene; V was cut back by 2 bases and J by 7 bases. The CDR3 extends over 17 amino acids.